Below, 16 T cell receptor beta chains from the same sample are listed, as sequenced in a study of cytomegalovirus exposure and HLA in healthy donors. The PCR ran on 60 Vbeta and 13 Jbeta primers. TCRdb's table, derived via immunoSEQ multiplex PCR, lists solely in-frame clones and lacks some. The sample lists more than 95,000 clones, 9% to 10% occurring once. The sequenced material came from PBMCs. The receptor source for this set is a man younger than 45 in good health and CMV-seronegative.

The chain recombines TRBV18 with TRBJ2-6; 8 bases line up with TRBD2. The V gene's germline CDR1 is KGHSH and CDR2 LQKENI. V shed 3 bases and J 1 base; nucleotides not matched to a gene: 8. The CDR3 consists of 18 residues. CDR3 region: CASSPAAGGVSGANVLTF. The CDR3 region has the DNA TGTGCCAGCTCACCGGCGGCGGGGGGAGTTTCTGGGGCCAACGTCCTGACTTTC. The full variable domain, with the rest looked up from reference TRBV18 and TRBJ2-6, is NAGVMQNPRHLVRRRGQEARLRCSPMKGHSHVYWYRQLPEEGLKFMVYLQKENIIDESGMPKERFSAEFPKEGPSILRIQQVVRGDSAAYFCASSPAAGGVSGANVLTFGAGSRLTVL.

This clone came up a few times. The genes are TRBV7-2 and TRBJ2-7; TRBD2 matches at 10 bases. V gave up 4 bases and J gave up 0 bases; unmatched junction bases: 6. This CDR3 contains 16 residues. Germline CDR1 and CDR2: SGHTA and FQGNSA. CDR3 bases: TGTGCCAGCAGCTACACTAGCGGGGTTTACTCCTACGAGCAGTACTTC. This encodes CASSYTSGVYSYEQYF. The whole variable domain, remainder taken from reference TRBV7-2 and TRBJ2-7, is GAGVSQSPSNKVTEKGKDVELRCDPISGHTALYWYRQSLGQGLEFLIYFQGNSAPDKSGLPSDRFSAERTGGSVSTLTIQRTQQEDSAVYLCASSYTSGVYSYEQYFGPGTRLTVT.

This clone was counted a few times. The CDR3 spells CASSVQQGSYEQYF. The CDR3 DNA follows: TGTGCCAGCAGTGTTCAGCAGGGGTCCTACGAGCAGTACTTC. The chain links TRBV6-1 to TRBJ2-7, with D perhaps TRBD1 (6 bases). V was pared by 4 bases and J by 1 base, with 11 bases between. Looked up from germline, CDR1 is MNHNS and CDR2 is SASEGT. The CDR3 consists of 14 residues.

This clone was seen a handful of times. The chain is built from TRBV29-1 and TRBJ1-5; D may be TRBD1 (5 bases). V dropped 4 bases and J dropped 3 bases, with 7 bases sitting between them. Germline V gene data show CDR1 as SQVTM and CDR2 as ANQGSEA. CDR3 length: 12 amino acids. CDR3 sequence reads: CSVGQFNQPQHF. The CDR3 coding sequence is TGCAGCGTTGGACAGTTCAATCAGCCCCAGCATTTT.

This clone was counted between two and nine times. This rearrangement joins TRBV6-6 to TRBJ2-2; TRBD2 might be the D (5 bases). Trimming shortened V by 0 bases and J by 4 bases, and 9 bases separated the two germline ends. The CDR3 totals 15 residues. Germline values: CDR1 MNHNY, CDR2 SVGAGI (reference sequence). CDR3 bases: TGTGCCAGCAGTTACTCGAGAGGGAGCACCGGGGAGCTGTTTTTT. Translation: CASSYSRGSTGELFF.

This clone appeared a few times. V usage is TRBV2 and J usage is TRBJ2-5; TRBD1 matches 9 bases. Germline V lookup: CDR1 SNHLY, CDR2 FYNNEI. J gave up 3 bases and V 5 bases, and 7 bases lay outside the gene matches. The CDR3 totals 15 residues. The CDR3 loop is CASSNRQGGEETQYF. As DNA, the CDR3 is TGTGCCAGCAGTAATCGACAGGGGGGCGAAGAGACCCAGTACTTC.

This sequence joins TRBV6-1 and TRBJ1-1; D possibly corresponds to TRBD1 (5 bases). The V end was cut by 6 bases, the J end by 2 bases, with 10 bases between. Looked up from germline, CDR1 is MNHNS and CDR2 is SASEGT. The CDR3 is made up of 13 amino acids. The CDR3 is CASRYDSNTEAFF. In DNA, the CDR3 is TGTGCCAGCAGATATGACAGTAACACTGAAGCTTTCTTT.

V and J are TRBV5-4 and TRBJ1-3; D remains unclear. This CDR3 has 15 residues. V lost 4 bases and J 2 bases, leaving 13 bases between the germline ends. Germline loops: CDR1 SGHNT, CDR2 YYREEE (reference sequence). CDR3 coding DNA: TGTGCCAGCAGCCCTGGCAGTCGGGCTGGAAACACCATATATTTT. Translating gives CASSPGSRAGNTIYF.

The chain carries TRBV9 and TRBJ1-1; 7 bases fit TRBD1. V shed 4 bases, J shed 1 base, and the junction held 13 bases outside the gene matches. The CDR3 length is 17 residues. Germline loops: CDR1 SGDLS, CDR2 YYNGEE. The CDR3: CASSPRQGDLRNTEAFF. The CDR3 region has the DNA TGTGCCAGCAGCCCGCGACAGGGAGATTTGCGGAACACTGAAGCTTTCTTT.

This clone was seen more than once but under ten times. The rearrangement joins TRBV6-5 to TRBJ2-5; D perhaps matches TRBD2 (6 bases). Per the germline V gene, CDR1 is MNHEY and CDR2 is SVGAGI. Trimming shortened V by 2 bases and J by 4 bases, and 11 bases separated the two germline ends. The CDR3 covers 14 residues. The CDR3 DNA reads TGTGCCAGCAGTTACGTCGGGGGTGGAGAGACCCAGTACTTC. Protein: CASSYVGGGETQYF.

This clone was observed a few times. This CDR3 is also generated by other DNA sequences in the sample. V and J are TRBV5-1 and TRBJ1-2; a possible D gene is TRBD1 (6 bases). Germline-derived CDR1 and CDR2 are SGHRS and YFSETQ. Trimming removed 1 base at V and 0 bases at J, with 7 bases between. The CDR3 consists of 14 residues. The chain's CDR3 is CASSLTGPNYGYTF. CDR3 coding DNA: TGCGCCAGCAGCTTGACAGGGCCTAACTATGGCTACACCTTC.

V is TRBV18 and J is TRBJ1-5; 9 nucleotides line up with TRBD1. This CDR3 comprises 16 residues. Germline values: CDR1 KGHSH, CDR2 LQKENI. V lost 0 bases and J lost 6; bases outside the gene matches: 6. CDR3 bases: TGTGCCAGCTCACCACCGATTACAGGGGGCGGTCAGCCCCAGCATTTT. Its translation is CASSPPITGGGQPQHF. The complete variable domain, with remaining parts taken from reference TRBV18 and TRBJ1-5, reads NAGVMQNPRHLVRRRGQEARLRCSPMKGHSHVYWYRQLPEEGLKFMVYLQKENIIDESGMPKERFSAEFPKEGPSILRIQQVVRGDSAAYFCASSPPITGGGQPQHFGDGTRLSIL.

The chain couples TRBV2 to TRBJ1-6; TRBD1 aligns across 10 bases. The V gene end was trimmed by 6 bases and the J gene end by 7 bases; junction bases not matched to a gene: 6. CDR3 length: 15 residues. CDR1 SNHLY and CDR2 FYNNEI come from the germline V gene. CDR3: CASRKGTGANSPLHF. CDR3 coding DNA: TGTGCCAGCAGGAAGGGGACAGGGGCCAATTCACCCCTCCACTTT.

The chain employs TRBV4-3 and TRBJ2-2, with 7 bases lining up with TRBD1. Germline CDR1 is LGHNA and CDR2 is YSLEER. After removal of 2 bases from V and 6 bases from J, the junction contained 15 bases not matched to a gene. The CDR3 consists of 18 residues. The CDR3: CASSQSGLGQGVAGELFF. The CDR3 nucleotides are TGCGCCAGCAGCCAAAGTGGATTGGGGCAGGGGGTGGCCGGGGAGCTGTTTTTT.

The CDR3 here is CASSLNSEAGEQYF. In DNA form, the CDR3 reads TGTGCCAGCAGCTTAAATTCCGAGGCGGGGGAGCAGTACTTC. The chain recombines TRBV7-9 with TRBJ2-7, with D possibly matching TRBD2 (6 bases). The V end was cut by 2 bases, the J end by 7 bases, with 15 bases between. CDR1 and CDR2 (germline): SEHNR, FQNEAQ (reference sequence). This CDR3 region has 14 residues.

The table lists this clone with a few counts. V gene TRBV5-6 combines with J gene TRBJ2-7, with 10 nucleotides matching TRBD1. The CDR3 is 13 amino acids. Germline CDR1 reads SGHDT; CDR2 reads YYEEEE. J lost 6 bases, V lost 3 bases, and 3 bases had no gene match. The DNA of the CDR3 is TGTGCCAGCAGCTGGGACAGGGGACCCGAGCAGTACTTC. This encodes CASSWDRGPEQYF.